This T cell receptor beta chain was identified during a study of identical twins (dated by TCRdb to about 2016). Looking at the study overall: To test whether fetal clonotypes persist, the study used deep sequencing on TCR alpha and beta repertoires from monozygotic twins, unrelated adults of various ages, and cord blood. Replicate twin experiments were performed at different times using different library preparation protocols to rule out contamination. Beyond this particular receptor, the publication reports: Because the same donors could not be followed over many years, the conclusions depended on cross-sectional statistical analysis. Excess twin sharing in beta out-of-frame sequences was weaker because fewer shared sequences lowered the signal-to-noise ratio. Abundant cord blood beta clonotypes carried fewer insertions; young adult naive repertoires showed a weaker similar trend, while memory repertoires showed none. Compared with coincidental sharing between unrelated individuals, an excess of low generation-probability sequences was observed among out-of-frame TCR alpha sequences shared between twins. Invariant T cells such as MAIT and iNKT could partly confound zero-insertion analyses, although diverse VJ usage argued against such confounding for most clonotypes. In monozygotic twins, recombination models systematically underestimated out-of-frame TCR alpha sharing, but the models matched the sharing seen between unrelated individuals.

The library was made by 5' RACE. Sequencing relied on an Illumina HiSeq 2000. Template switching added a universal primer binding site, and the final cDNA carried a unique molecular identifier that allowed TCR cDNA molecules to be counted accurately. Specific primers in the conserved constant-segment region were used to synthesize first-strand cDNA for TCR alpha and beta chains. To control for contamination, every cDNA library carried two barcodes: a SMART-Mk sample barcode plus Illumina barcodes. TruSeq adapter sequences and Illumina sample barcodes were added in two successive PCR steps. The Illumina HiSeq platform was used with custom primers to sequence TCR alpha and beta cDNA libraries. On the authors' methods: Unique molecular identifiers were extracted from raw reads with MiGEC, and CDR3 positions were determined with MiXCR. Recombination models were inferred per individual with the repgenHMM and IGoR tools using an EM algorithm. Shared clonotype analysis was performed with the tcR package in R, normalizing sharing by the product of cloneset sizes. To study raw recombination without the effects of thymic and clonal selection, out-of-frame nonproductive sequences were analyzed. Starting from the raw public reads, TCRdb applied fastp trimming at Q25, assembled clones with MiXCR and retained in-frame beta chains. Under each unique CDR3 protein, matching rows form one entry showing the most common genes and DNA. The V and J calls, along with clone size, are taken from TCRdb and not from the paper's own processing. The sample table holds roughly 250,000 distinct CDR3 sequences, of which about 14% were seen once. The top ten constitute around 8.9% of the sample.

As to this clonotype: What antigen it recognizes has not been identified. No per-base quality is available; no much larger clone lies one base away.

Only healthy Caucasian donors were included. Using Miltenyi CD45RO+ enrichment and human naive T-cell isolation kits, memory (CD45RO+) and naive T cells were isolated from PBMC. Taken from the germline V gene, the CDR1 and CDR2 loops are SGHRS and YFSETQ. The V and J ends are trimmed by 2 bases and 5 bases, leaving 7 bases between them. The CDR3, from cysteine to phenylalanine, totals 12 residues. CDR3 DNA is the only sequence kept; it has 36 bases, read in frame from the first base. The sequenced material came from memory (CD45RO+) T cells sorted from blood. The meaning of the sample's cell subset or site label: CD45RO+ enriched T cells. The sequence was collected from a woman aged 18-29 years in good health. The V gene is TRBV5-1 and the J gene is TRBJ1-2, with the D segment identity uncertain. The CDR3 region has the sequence CASSFAEYGYTF. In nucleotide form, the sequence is TGCGCCAGCAGCTTTGCAGAGTATGGCTACACCTTC. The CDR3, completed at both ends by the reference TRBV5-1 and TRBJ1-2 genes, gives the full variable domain KAGVTQTPRYLIKTRGQQVTLSCSPISGHRSVSWYQQTPGQGLQFLFEYFSETQRNKGNFPGRFSGRQFSNSRSEMNVSTLELGDSALYLCASSFAEYGYTFGSGTRLTVV.